This note documents a single T cell receptor beta chain sequence. The sample is drawn from a study of T cell changes during pregnancy in multiple sclerosis. This table comes from immunoSEQ multiplex PCR, and its TCRdb copy is limited to in-frame clones, with some not included. This sample has approximately 44,000 clones, with about nine tenths found just once. V was clipped by 1 base and J by 5 bases, with 17 bases between them. Germline V CDR1 and CDR2: SEHNR, FQNEAQ (reference sequence). This CDR3 spans 16 amino acids. The V and J genes are TRBV7-9 and TRBJ1-1; D is uncertain. The sequence was collected from a female donor in good health, enrolled as a control in a pregnancy study. The sequences come from CD4+ T cells from peripheral blood mononuclear cells, collected in the second trimester of pregnancy. The DNA of the CDR3 is TGTGCCAGCAGCTTAGATATATACGCCCGAGGGACTGAAGCTTTCTTT. Amino acid sequence: CASSLDIYARGTEAFF. The complete variable domain, with remaining parts taken from reference TRBV7-9 and TRBJ1-1, reads DTGVSQNPRHKITKRGQNVTFRCDPISEHNRLYWYRQTLGQGPEFLTYFQNEAQLEKSRLLSDRFSAERPKGSFSTLEIQRTEQGDSAMYLCASSLDIYARGTEAFFGQGTRLTVV.